The 30 T cell receptor beta chains presented below share a single source sample, sequenced in a study of blood T cell repertoires in COVID-19. Data came from immunoSEQ multiplex PCR; TCRdb stores just in-frame clones and leaves some out. The sample comprises roughly 38,000 clones, roughly 80% of which are singletons, and 2% rests with the top ten. Sequenced input: peripheral blood. The source of these receptors is a man in his sixties with active COVID-19.

This chain uses TRBV25-1 with TRBJ1-5, with D maybe TRBD1 (6 bases). The CDR3 is 15 residues long. Per germline, CDR1 MGHDK and CDR2 SYGVNS. Trimming took 2 bases from V and 6 from J, leaving 14 bases between them. The CDR3 here is CASSEGSGAAQPQHF. The CDR3 DNA follows: TGTGCCAGCAGTGAAGGGTCAGGGGCGGCTCAGCCCCAGCATTTT.

This clone was observed a single time. The chain employs TRBV2 and TRBJ2-7; TRBD1 matches at 7 bases. The germline CDR1 and CDR2 sequences are SNHLY and FYNNEI. Losses at the gene ends were 0 bases for V and 4 bases for J; bases not matched to a gene: 6. The CDR3 is made up of 15 amino acids. CDR3 coding DNA: TGTGCCAGCAGTGAAGCGGGCAGGGGGACATACGAGCAGTACTTC. Protein sequence: CASSEAGRGTYEQYF.

V is TRBV29-1 and J is TRBJ2-7; D remains ambiguous. The V end was cut by 0 bases, the J end by 7 bases, with 10 bases between. Looked up from germline, CDR1 is SQVTM and CDR2 is ANQGSEA. CDR3 length: 12 residues. The CDR3 DNA reads as TGCAGCGTTGAAGATCAAGCTTTTGAGCAGTACTTC. Protein: CSVEDQAFEQYF.

This chain connects TRBV5-1 to TRBJ2-2; 7 bases agree with TRBD1. The CDR3 has 17 amino acids. CDR1 is SGHRS and CDR2 is YFSETQ in the germline V gene. V shed 2 bases, J shed 6 bases, and the junction held 13 bases outside the gene matches. CDR3 sequence: CASSFTPTGTAPGELFF. The CDR3 DNA is TGCGCCAGCAGCTTTACCCCTACCGGGACAGCCCCCGGGGAGCTGTTTTTT.

This chain uses TRBV19 with TRBJ2-1; D is perhaps TRBD2 (6 bases). The ends were cut back, 3 bases at V and 7 bases at J, with 16 bases in the middle. There are 15 residues in the CDR3. The germline gives CDR1 LNHDA, CDR2 SQIVND (reference sequence). DNA for the CDR3: TGTGCCAGTAGTATCGCGCCCGCGACTAGTAATGAGCAGTTCTTC. Its protein product is CASSIAPATSNEQFF.

This sequence joins TRBV5-6 and TRBJ2-3; 7 bases are a match to TRBD2. The CDR3 extends over 16 amino acids. Germline assignment: CDR1 SGHDT and CDR2 YYEEEE. The V segment lost 3 bases and the J segment 0 bases; nucleotides outside the gene matches: 7. The CDR3: CASSSVGRGSTDTQYF. The CDR3 coding sequence is TGTGCCAGCAGCTCCGTTGGGCGGGGGAGCACAGATACGCAGTATTTT.

The gene calls are TRBV6-5 and TRBJ2-4; a weak D match, TRBD1 (5 bases). Trimming removed 5 bases from V and 8 bases from J, with 10 bases in between. The CDR3 sequence is 12 residues long. The germline V gene has CDR1 MNHEY and CDR2 SVGAGI. As DNA, the CDR3 is TGTGCCAGCAGTCCGGACATGCACATTCAGTACTTC. Its translation is CASSPDMHIQYF.

This clone was found once. The chain uses TRBV28 and TRBJ1-2; perhaps TRBD1 as D (5 bases). Germline CDR1 reads MDHEN; CDR2 reads SYDVKM. This CDR3 is built from 12 residues. V shed 4 bases and J shed 9 bases, with 12 bases lying between them. This chain's CDR3 is CASSWGGKSYTF. The CDR3 nucleotides are TGTGCCAGCAGTTGGGGGGGGAAAAGCTACACCTTC.

J is TRBJ1-1 and V is TRBV11-2, with TRBD1 as a possible D gene (6 bases). With 5 bases removed from V and 4 bases from J, the gap between germline ends came to 17 bases. The CDR3 runs to 15 residues. Germline-derived CDR1 and CDR2 are SGHAT and FQNNGV. The CDR3 loop reads CASSLTGSRGTEAFF. The DNA of the CDR3 is TGTGCCAGCAGCCTCACAGGGTCCAGGGGCACTGAAGCTTTCTTT.

The J gene is TRBJ2-2, the V gene TRBV6-2 or TRBV6-3; D perhaps matches TRBD1 (6 bases). CDR3 length: 17 amino acids. Per the germline V gene, CDR1 is MNHEY and CDR2 is SVGEGT. V lost 5 bases and J lost 1, with 17 bases in between. The CDR3 DNA is TGTGCCAGCAGTACCCCCTACAGGGATCGGAACACCGGGGAGCTGTTTTTT. This encodes CASSTPYRDRNTGELFF.

This rearrangement joins TRBV6-5 to TRBJ1-2; no reliable D call. V was trimmed by 2 bases and J by 4 bases, leaving 14 bases between them. Per germline, CDR1 MNHEY and CDR2 SVGAGI. This CDR3 is 15 amino acids long. This CDR3 reads CASSYVGWSTYGYTF. Written as DNA, the CDR3 is TGTGCCAGCAGTTACGTAGGATGGAGCACCTATGGCTACACCTTC.

In its sample, this clone ranks as medium-sized. The chain links TRBV21-1 to TRBJ1-1; TRBD1, the table's D call, was not compared with the DNA. TRBV21-1 is recorded as a pseudogene. CDR3 length: 16 residues. In DNA form, the CDR3 reads TGTGCCAGCAGCAAGGGAGGGAGGGACAGGGTTACTGAAGCTTTCTTT. It is translated as CASSKGGRDRVTEAFF.

This clone was picked up one time. CDR3 loop: CASSLMGQKGFF. In DNA, the CDR3 is TGTGCCAGCAGCTTAATGGGGCAAAAAGGGTTCTTC. The chain recombines TRBV11-2 with TRBJ2-1; weak D call: TRBD1 (5 bases). Germline V lookup: CDR1 SGHAT, CDR2 FQNNGV. The CDR3 extends over 12 amino acids. Trimming shortened V by 2 bases and J by 15 bases, and 14 bases separated the two germline ends.

The chain couples TRBV11-2 to TRBJ1-1; 9 positions match TRBD1. This CDR3 is 16 amino acids long. Trimming removed 5 bases from V and 3 bases from J; junction bases left unmatched: 10. Germline loops: CDR1 SGHAT, CDR2 FQNNGV. The CDR3 bases are TGTGCCAGCAGCACGGGGACAGGGAGAAGTTACACTGAAGCTTTCTTT. Translated: CASSTGTGRSYTEAFF. Full variable domain (rest looked up from reference TRBV11-2 and TRBJ1-1): EAGVAQSPRYKIIEKRQSVAFWCNPISGHATLYWYQQILGQGPKLLIQFQNNGVVDDSQLPKDRFSAERLKGVDSTLKIQPAKLEDSAVYLCASSTGTGRSYTEAFFGQGTRLTVV.

V usage is TRBV19 and J usage is TRBJ2-1, with D possibly being TRBD1 (6 bases). The V end was cut by 1 base, the J end by 7 bases, with 14 bases between. Germline values: CDR1 LNHDA, CDR2 SQIVND (reference sequence). The CDR3 is made up of 15 amino acids. CDR3 bases: TGTGCCAGTAGTATAGGTAGACAGGTATTAAATGAGCAGTTCTTC. It yields the protein CASSIGRQVLNEQFF.

The genes are TRBV6-6 and TRBJ1-4; 9 bases line up with TRBD1. There are 13 residues in the CDR3. V was clipped by 4 bases and J by 9 bases; unmatched bases: 3. Germline V gene sequence: CDR1 MNHNY, CDR2 SVGAGI (reference sequence). The CDR3: CASSLGQGQKLFF. As DNA, the CDR3 is TGTGCCAGCAGTTTGGGACAGGGCCAAAAACTGTTTTTT.

The chain combines TRBV18 with TRBJ1-2; the D gene is possibly TRBD1 (6 bases). Per the germline V gene, CDR1 is KGHSH and CDR2 is LQKENI. This CDR3 region has 14 residues. V dropped 3 bases and J dropped 4 bases, with 12 bases sitting between them. The CDR3 sequence is CASSPSGQFYGYTF. CDR3 in DNA: TGTGCCAGCTCACCCTCCGGACAGTTCTATGGCTACACCTTC. The complete variable domain, with remaining parts taken from reference TRBV18 and TRBJ1-2, reads NAGVMQNPRHLVRRRGQEARLRCSPMKGHSHVYWYRQLPEEGLKFMVYLQKENIIDESGMPKERFSAEFPKEGPSILRIQQVVRGDSAAYFCASSPSGQFYGYTFGSGTRLTVV.

The chain carries TRBV27 and TRBJ1-1; TRBD1 matches 7 bases. This CDR3 contains 16 residues. Germline-derived CDR1 and CDR2 are MNHEY and SMNVEV (reference sequence). Trimming at V came to 4 bases and at J to 1 base, leaving 9 bases not matched to a gene. CDR3 region: CASSSPQAGGNTEAFF. The DNA for the CDR3 is TGTGCCAGCAGTTCCCCCCAGGCAGGGGGGAACACTGAAGCTTTCTTT.

This sequence joins TRBV5-1 and TRBJ2-7; 10 bases match TRBD1. The CDR3 contains 14 residues. With V trimmed by 2 bases and J by 2 bases, 1 base remained unmatched. Germline V gene lookup returns CDR1 SGHRS and CDR2 YFSETQ. The CDR3 region is CASSFGTGAYEQYF. The CDR3 DNA follows: TGCGCCAGCAGCTTTGGGACAGGGGCCTACGAGCAGTACTTC. The variable domain in full, with the rest retrieved from reference TRBV5-1 and TRBJ2-7, is KAGVTQTPRYLIKTRGQQVTLSCSPISGHRSVSWYQQTPGQGLQFLFEYFSETQRNKGNFPGRFSGRQFSNSRSEMNVSTLELGDSALYLCASSFGTGAYEQYFGPGTRLTVT.

The genes are TRBV19 and TRBJ1-1; D is ambiguous. Germline V gene data show CDR1 as LNHDA and CDR2 as SQIVND (reference sequence). V dropped 3 bases and J dropped 2 bases, with 16 bases sitting between them. This CDR3 has 16 residues. The CDR3 region has the DNA TGTGCCAGTAGTATGTTTAAAGGAGGGTTCAACACTGAAGCTTTCTTT. This gives the protein CASSMFKGGFNTEAFF.

The genes are TRBV6-7 and TRBJ1-3; no reliable D call. TRBV6-7 is placed among ORFs of uncertain function. This CDR3 is 14 amino acids long. Trimming left V 11 bases short and J 5 bases short, with 19 bases between. The CDR3 coding sequence is TGTGCCGCCGACTGTCTGAGGCGACGAAACACCATATATTTT. Its protein product is CAADCLRRRNTIYF.

V gene TRBV6-5 combines with J gene TRBJ1-2; 8 bases agree with TRBD1. The J segment lost 8 bases and the V segment lost 7 bases, leaving 12 bases of the junction unmatched. Germline-derived CDR1 and CDR2 are MNHEY and SVGAGI. The CDR3 runs 14 residues. In DNA, the CDR3 is TGTGCCAGCATCTCCGGACAGGGTTCACGGGGCTACACCTTC. Protein sequence: CASISGQGSRGYTF.

The DNA for the CDR3 is TGTGCCAGCAGCGCAGCGATCGGAGGGAACACCGGGGAGCTGTTTTTT. Its protein is CASSAAIGGNTGELFF. The V and J genes are TRBV7-8 and TRBJ2-2; TRBD2 is a possible D gene (5 bases). The CDR3 length is 16 residues. CDR1 is SGHVS and CDR2 is FQNEAQ in the germline V gene. V was cut by 5 bases and J by 1 base, with 14 bases left in between.

This clone has only a few counts. One end of the junction does not line up with germline, which may come from a read error. This chain connects TRBV6-1 to TRBJ2-7, with TRBD1 matching over 8 bases. This CDR3 region has 13 residues. Germline V gives CDR1 MNHNS, CDR2 SASEGT. The CDR3, as DNA: TGTGCCAGCCGTGACAGGGGCAAGTACGAGCAGTACTTC. Translating it yields CASRDRGKYEQYF.

The chain uses TRBV28 and TRBJ2-1; maybe TRBD2 (6 bases). This CDR3 region has 17 residues. The V gene's germline CDR1 is MDHEN and CDR2 SYDVKM. Trimming stripped 8 bases from V and 2 bases from J, with 22 bases between. Here the CDR3 reads CASPHMGPGAAYNEQFF. CDR3 in DNA: TGTGCCAGCCCACACATGGGTCCGGGAGCGGCCTACAATGAGCAGTTCTTC.

The chain employs TRBV9 and TRBJ2-7; TRBD1 matches 7 bases. The CDR3 length is 14 residues. The V gene's germline CDR1 is SGDLS and CDR2 YYNGEE. The junction had 7 bases not matched to a gene; V was cut back by 6 bases and J by 1 base. The CDR3 spells CASTPGDRSYEQYF. For the CDR3, the DNA is TGTGCCAGCACCCCCGGGGACAGATCCTACGAGCAGTACTTC.

The V gene is TRBV6-2 or TRBV6-3, the J gene TRBJ1-1, with 11 bases identical to TRBD1. Germline trimming cut 4 bases from V and 5 bases from J; bases unmatched to any gene: 6. The CDR3 sequence is 15 residues long. CDR1 is MNHEY, CDR2 SVGEGT, per germline. The CDR3 nucleotides are TGTGCCAGCAGTTTTCGGACAGGGGGCGATACTGAAGCTTTCTTT. Protein sequence: CASSFRTGGDTEAFF.

The chain employs TRBV12-3 or TRBV12-4 and TRBJ1-3; unclear D gene. With 5 bases removed from V and 0 bases from J, the gap between germline ends came to 5 bases. The CDR3 sequence is 13 residues long. The CDR3 bases are TGTGCCAGCAGTCCCCGCTCTGGAAACACCATATATTTT. Amino acids: CASSPRSGNTIYF.

V usage is TRBV4-1 and J usage is TRBJ2-1; 8 bases fit TRBD2. V trimming: 4 bases; J trimming: 6 bases; junction bases outside the gene matches: 8. Germline V gene lookup returns CDR1 MGHRA and CDR2 YSYEKL. This CDR3 region has 15 residues. The CDR3 DNA sequence: TGCGCCAGCAGCCGGACGGGGGGGCCCGTCAATGAGCAGTTCTTC. Translation: CASSRTGGPVNEQFF.

V is TRBV4-3 and J is TRBJ2-5; D is possibly TRBD2 (6 bases). The germline CDR1 and CDR2 sequences are LGHNA and YSLEER. The CDR3 spans 14 residues. Trimming pared 0 bases from V and 9 bases from J, leaving 14 bases between. CDR3 in DNA: TGCGCCAGCAGCCAAGATGTCGCAGGGAGGTCCCAGTACTTC. It codes for CASSQDVAGRSQYF.